These T cell receptor beta chains were read from a single sample in a study of blood T cell repertoires in COVID-19. Sequencing was performed with immunoSEQ multiplex PCR; in TCRdb, only in-frame clones are kept and a portion is missing. This sample has around 220,000 clones, with roughly four fifths found just once. Input material: peripheral blood. The source is a woman of 80 years or more with COVID-19, enrolled during active disease. CDR3s include the opening cysteine and the closing phenylalanine or tryptophan. The order of the fields is CDR3 length, D gene, J gene, clone size, V gene, CDR3 protein, CDR3 DNA. The D gene is left open where the match is weak. Not every row has a clone size; where given, it reads once, few, many or a size class.

16	-	TRBJ2-2	-	TRBV7-9	CASSFPQGANTGELFF	TGTGCCAGCAGCTTCCCACAGGGCGCGAACACCGGGGAGCTGTTTTTT
14	-	TRBJ1-6	-	TRBV7-9	CASSPGGSGSPLHF	TGTGCCAGCAGCCCTGGCGGCAGTGGCTCACCCCTCCACTTT
15	TRBD1	TRBJ2-2	-	TRBV28	CASRSQGVGTGELFF	TGTGCCAGCAGATCTCAGGGGGTCGGCACCGGGGAGCTGTTTTTT
14	-	TRBJ1-1	-	TRBV9	CASSVVGANTEAFF	TGTGCCAGCAGCGTAGTTGGGGCGAACACTGAAGCTTTCTTT
14	TRBD1	TRBJ2-7	few	TRBV6-5	CASRTGTGSYEQYF	TGTGCCAGCAGGACCGGGACAGGGAGCTACGAGCAGTACTTC
13	TRBD1	TRBJ1-6	once	TRBV28	CASGTGASSPLHF	TGTGCCAGCGGTACAGGGGCGTCTTCACCCCTCCACTTT
13	-	TRBJ1-1	-	TRBV24-1	CATTLGSHTEAFF	TGTGCCACCACTCTTGGGAGCCACACTGAAGCTTTCTTT
19	TRBD1	TRBJ1-2	-	TRBV6-1	CASSALRQLGTVYNYGYTF	TGTGCCAGCAGTGCCTTGCGACAGTTGGGGACAGTTTATAACTATGGCTACACCTTC
15	TRBD1	TRBJ1-2	-	TRBV5-1	CASSPGQEDIYGYTF	TGCGCCAGCAGCCCGGGACAGGAAGATATATATGGCTACACCTTC
14	-	TRBJ2-7	few	TRBV5-1	CASRPGFGTYEQYF	TGCGCCAGCAGGCCCGGGTTCGGGACTTACGAGCAGTACTTC
17	TRBD2	TRBJ2-3	-	TRBV9	CASSPRGSGIPTDTQYF	TGTGCCAGCAGCCCCCGGGGTAGCGGGATCCCCACAGATACGCAGTATTTT
20	-	TRBJ2-2	-	TRBV6-1	CASSEAAQLVPIRGTGELFF	TGTGCCAGCAGTGAAGCAGCACAGTTAGTTCCAATAAGGGGGACCGGGGAGCTGTTTTTT
15	TRBD1	TRBJ1-1	-	TRBV18	CASSSGTGGSTEAFF	TGTGCCAGCTCATCAGGGACAGGGGGCAGCACTGAAGCTTTCTTT
12	-	TRBJ1-2	-	TRBV28	CASRGMVDGYTF	TGTGCCAGTAGGGGGATGGTGGATGGCTACACCTTC
17	-	TRBJ1-3	-	TRBV3-1/TRBV3-2	CASSQEYQASSGNTIYF	TGTGCCAGCAGCCAAGAGTACCAGGCATCCTCTGGAAACACCATATATTTT
12	-	TRBJ1-5	-	TRBV7-8	CASSLVAQPQHF	TGTGCCAGCAGCTTAGTGGCTCAGCCCCAGCATTTT
14	-	TRBJ1-1	few	TRBV19	CASSILVGATEAFF	TGTGCCAGTAGTATCCTGGTAGGGGCCACTGAAGCTTTCTTT
14	TRBD1	TRBJ2-1	once	TRBV6-5	CASSPQGAMDEQFF	TGTGCCAGCAGTCCTCAGGGGGCGATGGATGAGCAGTTCTTC
14	TRBD2	TRBJ2-3	-	TRBV11-3	CASSVGGAGDTQYF	TGTGCCAGCAGCGTCGGGGGGGCAGGAGATACGCAGTATTTT
15	TRBD2	TRBJ2-7	-	TRBV3-1/TRBV3-2	CASSQMGSAGGEQYF	TGTGCCAGCAGCCAAATGGGTTCGGCGGGGGGCGAGCAGTACTTC
14	-	TRBJ1-3	-	TRBV7-9	CASSFTGSGNTIYF	TGTGCCAGCAGCTTTACCGGCTCTGGAAACACCATATATTTT
16	-	TRBJ1-6	-	TRBV11-2	CASSLDRRQSNSPLHF	TGTGCCAGCAGCTTAGATCGGAGACAGTCAAATTCACCCCTCCACTTT
15	-	TRBJ2-5	-	TRBV3-1/TRBV3-2	CASSQGFGVGETQYF	TGTGCCAGCAGCCAAGGCTTCGGGGTAGGAGAGACCCAGTACTTC
14	TRBD1	TRBJ1-6	-	TRBV28	CASSMGQGNSPLHF	TGTGCCAGCAGTATGGGACAGGGAAATTCACCCCTCCACTTT
14	TRBD1	TRBJ1-4	-	TRBV10-3	CAISGQGGDEKLFF	TGTGCCATCAGCGGACAGGGGGGGGATGAAAAACTGTTTTTT
11	-	TRBJ1-2	-	TRBV7-9	CASSAGGGYTF	TGTGCCAGCTCCGCCGGGGGAGGCTACACCTTC
14	TRBD2	TRBJ2-7	once	TRBV28	CASSSAGGSYEQYF	TGTGCCAGCAGTTCAGCGGGAGGCTCCTACGAGCAGTACTTC
15	TRBD2	TRBJ2-7	-	TRBV7-3	CASSPRRSGSGEQYF	TGTGCCAGCAGCCCCCGCAGGAGCGGGAGTGGCGAGCAGTACTTC
14	TRBD1	TRBJ2-3	-	TRBV7-2	CASSGTASTDTQYF	TGTGCCAGCAGCGGGACAGCCAGCACAGATACGCAGTATTTT
14	-	TRBJ2-5	-	TRBV6-5	CASNRAGVWETQYF	TGTGCCAGCAACCGAGCCGGTGTTTGGGAGACCCAGTACTTC
15	-	TRBJ2-7	-	TRBV19	CASSIRYLGAYEQYF	TGTGCCAGTAGTATCAGATACCTCGGGGCCTACGAGCAGTACTTC
16	-	TRBJ1-3	once	TRBV7-8	CASSHEGVPSGNTIYF	TGTGCCAGCAGCCACGAAGGGGTGCCAAGTGGAAACACCATATATTTT
15	TRBD1	TRBJ1-1	-	TRBV18	CASSTGQGGSTEAFF	TGTGCCAGCTCAACGGGACAGGGGGGGAGCACTGAAGCTTTCTTT
16	-	TRBJ1-1	-	TRBV5-1	CASSPPGGQGNTEAFF	TGCGCCAGCAGCCCGCCCGGGGGGCAGGGGAACACTGAAGCTTTCTTT
17	TRBD1	TRBJ1-5	-	TRBV5-5	CASSISGTGWDDQPQHF	TGTGCCAGCAGCATCTCCGGGACAGGGTGGGATGATCAGCCCCAGCATTTT
16	TRBD2	TRBJ2-7	once	TRBV7-2	CASSPLGLAGGYEQYF	TGTGCCAGCAGCCCCCTGGGACTAGCGGGAGGGTACGAGCAGTACTTC
14	TRBD1	TRBJ1-2	-	TRBV12-5	CASGLGRGTYGYTF	TGTGCTAGTGGTTTGGGCAGGGGGACCTATGGCTACACCTTC
16	TRBD1	TRBJ1-2	once	TRBV6-5	CASSFYRQGARGGYTF	TGTGCCAGCAGTTTCTACCGACAGGGGGCGAGGGGAGGCTACACCTTC
16	-	TRBJ1-1	-	TRBV3-1/TRBV3-2	CASSQGAGIGNTEAFF	TGTGCCAGCAGCCAAGGGGCAGGGATTGGGAACACTGAAGCTTTCTTT
16	-	TRBJ1-2	many	TRBV6-5	CASSYSSLTSNYGYTF	TGTGCCAGCAGTTACTCGTCGCTGACAAGCAACTATGGCTACACCTTC
17	TRBD1	TRBJ1-4	-	TRBV15	CATSRGGTGAHNEKLFF	TGTGCCACCAGCAGAGGCGGGACAGGGGCGCATAATGAAAAACTGTTTTTT
11	-	TRBJ2-3	few	TRBV3-1/TRBV3-2	CASTQGLAKYF	TGTGCCAGCACCCAGGGGCTAGCGAAGTATTTT
11	-	TRBJ1-1	-	TRBV10-1	CASSGSAEAFF	TGCGCCAGCAGTGGTAGTGCTGAAGCTTTCTTT
14	-	TRBJ1-5	-	TRBV7-2	CASSPPGGNQPQHF	TGTGCCAGCAGCCCCCCGGGGGGCAATCAGCCCCAGCATTTT
15	TRBD1	TRBJ1-1	-	TRBV5-1	CASFAPGTGNTEAFF	TGCGCCAGCTTTGCCCCCGGGACAGGGAACACTGAAGCTTTCTTT
16	TRBD2	TRBJ2-3	-	TRBV27	CASSLWVGGRADTQYF	TGTGCCAGCAGTTTATGGGTGGGAGGGAGAGCAGATACGCAGTATTTT
15	-	TRBJ1-5	-	TRBV19	CASSSGTNNNQPQHF	TGTGCCAGTAGTTCCGGGACAAATAATAATCAGCCCCAGCATTTT
16	-	TRBJ2-2	-	TRBV18	CASSRQSGMNTGELFF	TGTGCCAGCTCACGACAGAGTGGGATGAACACCGGGGAGCTGTTTTTT
14	-	TRBJ1-2	few	TRBV5-1	CASTIGGANYGYTF	TGCGCCAGCACAATAGGAGGGGCGAACTATGGCTACACCTTC
15	-	TRBJ1-2	-	TRBV5-5	CASSLESQGGYGYTF	TGTGCCAGCAGCTTAGAAAGCCAGGGAGGGTATGGCTACACCTTC
15	TRBD1	TRBJ1-2	-	TRBV6-1	CASSEGTGGYYGYTF	TGTGCCAGCAGTGAAGGGACAGGGGGATACTATGGCTACACCTTC
12	-	TRBJ1-2	-	TRBV5-8	CASGGANYGYTF	TGTGCCAGCGGGGGGGCCAACTATGGCTACACCTTC
13	-	TRBJ1-3	-	TRBV19	CASSARQRNTIYF	TGTGCCAGTAGTGCCCGACAGCGAAACACCATATATTTT
13	TRBD2	TRBJ2-7	-	TRBV18	CASSPVAGGEQYF	TGTGCCAGCTCACCGGTAGCGGGGGGAGAGCAGTACTTC
16	-	TRBJ1-4	few	TRBV2	CASSEAGALGGEKLFF	TGTGCCAGCAGTGAAGCCGGAGCACTGGGGGGTGAAAAACTGTTTTTT
11	-	TRBJ1-2	-	TRBV28	CASSSSYGYTF	TGTGCCAGCAGTTCCAGCTATGGCTACACCTTC
15	TRBD1	TRBJ2-1	-	TRBV7-8	CASTLDRERVNEQFF	TGTGCCAGCACCCTGGACAGGGAACGTGTCAATGAGCAGTTCTTC
14	TRBD1	TRBJ2-5	-	TRBV6-5	CASRDRGISETQYF	TGTGCCAGCCGGGACAGGGGAATTTCGGAGACCCAGTACTTC
15	TRBD2	TRBJ2-1	-	TRBV19	CASQTSGRYYNEQFF	TGTGCCAGCCAAACTAGCGGGAGATATTACAATGAGCAGTTCTTC
12	-	TRBJ1-2	-	TRBV9	CASSLTSYGYTF	TGTGCCAGCAGCCTCACTAGCTATGGCTACACCTTC